Shown below are 16 T cell receptor beta chains from a single sample sequenced in a study of Ad26.COV2.S vaccination and SARS-CoV-2 variants. Here immunoSEQ multiplex PCR was the method, and the copy in TCRdb shows in-frame clones only, minus some. The sample lists some 190,000 clones; roughly 89% were seen once. The specimen was peripheral blood, collected after recovery from COVID-19. The receptors originated from a human donor who had recovered from COVID-19.

This chain links TRBV19 with TRBJ1-3, with D hard to call. Trimming took off 6 bases at V and 0 bases at J, with 27 bases between the two ends. The V gene's germline CDR1 is LNHDA and CDR2 SQIVND (reference sequence). The CDR3 sequence is 20 residues long. The CDR3 loop reads CASSRRRAPNGLGSGNTIYF. As DNA, the CDR3 is TGTGCCAGTAGCAGGAGGAGGGCACCCAACGGCCTTGGCTCTGGAAACACCATATATTTT.

The table lists this clone with a few counts. The chain is built from TRBV4-1 and TRBJ2-5; 8 bases map to TRBD2. The J segment lost 1 base and the V segment lost 2 bases, leaving 9 bases of the junction unmatched. The CDR3 runs 17 residues. Per germline, CDR1 MGHRA and CDR2 YSYEKL. The CDR3 sequence: CASSQNPSGGLQETQYF. CDR3 sequence (DNA): TGCGCCAGCAGCCAAAACCCCAGCGGGGGCCTCCAAGAGACCCAGTACTTC.

The V gene is TRBV7-3, the J gene TRBJ1-6; D is undetermined. Germline V gives CDR1 SGHTA, CDR2 FQGTGA. CDR3 length: 14 residues. The V end was cut by 5 bases, the J end by 4 bases, with 9 bases between. The CDR3 reads CASSQGPYNSPLHF. CDR3 DNA: TGTGCCAGCAGCCAAGGGCCATATAATTCACCCCTCCACTTT.

The CDR3 nucleotides read TGTGCCAGCAGTTTACTCGGACAGAGTGGGTACGAGCAGTACTTC. Its protein is CASSLLGQSGYEQYF. The V gene is TRBV27, the J gene TRBJ2-7; possible D gene TRBD1, 6 bases. The germline V gene has CDR1 MNHEY and CDR2 SMNVEV (reference sequence). Trimming pared 2 bases from V and 4 bases from J, leaving 15 bases between. This CDR3 is 15 amino acids long.

There are a few counts of this clone. The rearrangement joins TRBV4-1 to TRBJ1-3; no clear D gene. Germline assignment: CDR1 MGHRA and CDR2 YSYEKL. Trimming removed 3 bases from V and 0 bases from J, with 12 bases in between. The CDR3 is 16 residues long. The CDR3 DNA reads as TGCGCCAGCAGCCAGTTTCTAAGTAGCTCTGGAAACACCATATATTTT. Translating it yields CASSQFLSSSGNTIYF.

The rearrangement joins TRBV24-1 to TRBJ2-1; 16 bases match TRBD2. In germline, CDR1 is KGHDR, CDR2 SFDVKD. The V segment lost 4 bases and the J segment 9 bases; nucleotides outside the gene matches: 5. The CDR3 covers 16 residues. The CDR3 bases are TGTGCCACCAGTGACCCGGGACTAGCGGGAGGGCGTGAGCAGTTCTTC. Translation: CATSDPGLAGGREQFF.

Comment on this clone: The sample has other DNA sequences that encode this CDR3 too. The rearrangement joins TRBV3-1 (or the pseudogene TRBV3-2) to TRBJ1-2; no definite D call. Germline V gene data show CDR1 as LGHDT and CDR2 as YNNKEL (reference sequence). CDR3 length equals 11 residues. The V gene lost 3 bases and the J gene lost 3 bases, with 2 bases spanning the gap. The CDR3 DNA follows: TGTGCCAGCAGCCAGGACTATGGCTACACCTTC. Translating it yields CASSQDYGYTF.

The rearrangement uses TRBV7-8 and TRBJ2-1; TRBD1 agrees at 8 bases. The germline V gene encodes CDR1 SGHVS and CDR2 FQNEAQ. With 2 bases clipped from V and 1 base from J, the junction kept 4 bases outside the gene matches. The CDR3 has 16 residues. The CDR3 loop is CASSLQGAGSYNEQFF. The CDR3 DNA is TGTGCCAGCAGCTTACAGGGGGCAGGGTCCTACAATGAGCAGTTCTTC.

The rearrangement links TRBV6-6 to TRBJ2-7, with D perhaps matching TRBD1 or TRBD2 (5 bases each). Trimming stripped 1 base from V and 5 bases from J, with 12 bases between. The germline CDR1 and CDR2 sequences are MNHNY and SVGAGI (reference sequence). The CDR3 has 14 amino acids. The CDR3 reads CASSYLQGPHEQYF. The CDR3 DNA is TGTGCCAGCAGTTACTTGCAGGGACCCCACGAGCAGTACTTC.

This chain links TRBV5-1 with TRBJ2-5; 12 bases are shared with TRBD2. The junction had 8 bases not matched to a gene; V was cut back by 1 base and J by 4 bases. CDR3 length: 17 amino acids. Germline-derived CDR1 and CDR2 are SGHRS and YFSETQ. The CDR3 is CASSLRSSGGASETQYF. In DNA, the CDR3 is TGCGCCAGCAGCTTGAGGTCTAGCGGGGGGGCCTCAGAGACCCAGTACTTC.

The chain joins TRBV4-1 to TRBJ1-6; TRBD1 might be the D (5 bases). Per germline, CDR1 MGHRA and CDR2 YSYEKL. V lost 1 base and J 14 bases, leaving 9 bases between the germline ends. The CDR3 loop spans 12 amino acids. The CDR3 here is CASSQAQGTLHF. The CDR3 DNA follows: TGCGCCAGCAGCCAAGCCCAGGGCACCCTCCACTTT.

DNA of the CDR3: TGTGCCAGCAGCTTATTTATTGGCGGGAGGCGAGACGAGCAGTACTTC. Encoded protein: CASSLFIGGRRDEQYF. This chain links TRBV7-2 with TRBJ2-7; 8 bases agree with TRBD2. This CDR3 is 16 amino acids long. Germline loops: CDR1 SGHTA, CDR2 FQGNSA. The J segment lost 5 bases and the V segment lost 2 bases, leaving 11 bases of the junction unmatched. Full variable domain (missing parts from reference TRBV7-2 and TRBJ2-7): GAGVSQSPSNKVTEKGKDVELRCDPISGHTALYWYRQSLGQGLEFLIYFQGNSAPDKSGLPSDRFSAERTGGSVSTLTIQRTQQEDSAVYLCASSLFIGGRRDEQYFGPGTRLTVT.

The rearrangement links TRBV3-1 (or the pseudogene TRBV3-2) to TRBJ2-5; D may match TRBD1 or TRBD2 (6 bases each). The length of the CDR3 is 16 residues. Trimming took 0 bases from V and 5 from J, leaving 16 bases between them. CDR1 and CDR2 (germline): LGHDT, YNNKEL (reference sequence). The CDR3 loop reads CASSQDRLLGGETQYF. The CDR3 DNA reads TGTGCCAGCAGCCAAGATCGACTTCTCGGGGGCGAGACCCAGTACTTC.

The chain combines TRBV2 with TRBJ1-2; no firm D call. CDR3 length: 13 residues. Germline V gene sequence: CDR1 SNHLY, CDR2 FYNNEI. Between the trimmed V and J ends, which lost 8 bases and 3 bases, there was a span of 13 bases. CDR3: CASDLQLDYGYTF. DNA of the CDR3: TGTGCCAGCGATCTACAGCTAGACTATGGCTACACCTTC.

The chain recombines TRBV11-1 with TRBJ1-4; D gene ambiguous. V lost 1 base and J lost 14, with 17 bases in between. The CDR3 sequence is 14 residues long. CDR1 and CDR2 from the germline V gene are SGHAT and FQDESV (reference sequence). CDR3 nucleotides: TGTGCCAGCAGCTTAGACCCCTCCACGGTTGAGCTGTTTTTT. It codes for CASSLDPSTVELFF.

This chain connects TRBV5-1 to TRBJ2-2; D tentatively reads TRBD1 or TRBD2 (6 bases each). Germline V gene sequence: CDR1 SGHRS, CDR2 YFSETQ. Trimming left V 4 bases short and J 0 bases short, with 10 bases between. CDR3 length equals 15 residues. The CDR3 spells CASSPGAANTGELFF. The CDR3 region has the DNA TGCGCCAGCAGCCCGGGGGCCGCGAACACCGGGGAGCTGTTTTTT. The variable domain in full, with the rest retrieved from reference TRBV5-1 and TRBJ2-2, is KAGVTQTPRYLIKTRGQQVTLSCSPISGHRSVSWYQQTPGQGLQFLFEYFSETQRNKGNFPGRFSGRQFSNSRSEMNVSTLELGDSALYLCASSPGAANTGELFFGEGSRLTVL.